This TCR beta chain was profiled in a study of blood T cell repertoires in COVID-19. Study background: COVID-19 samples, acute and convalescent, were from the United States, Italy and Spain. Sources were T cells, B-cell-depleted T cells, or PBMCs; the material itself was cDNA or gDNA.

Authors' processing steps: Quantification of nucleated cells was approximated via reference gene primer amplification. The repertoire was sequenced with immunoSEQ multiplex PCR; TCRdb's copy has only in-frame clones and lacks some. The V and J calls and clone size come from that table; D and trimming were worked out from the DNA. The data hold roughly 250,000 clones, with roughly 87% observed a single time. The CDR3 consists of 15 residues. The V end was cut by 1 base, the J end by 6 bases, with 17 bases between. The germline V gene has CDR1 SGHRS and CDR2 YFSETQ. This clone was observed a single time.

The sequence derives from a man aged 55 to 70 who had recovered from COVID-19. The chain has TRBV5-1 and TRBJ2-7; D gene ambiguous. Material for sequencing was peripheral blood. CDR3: CASSLSLRISGEQYF. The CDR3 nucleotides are TGCGCCAGCAGCTTGTCACTGCGCATTTCGGGCGAGCAGTACTTC. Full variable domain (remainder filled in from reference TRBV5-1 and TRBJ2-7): KAGVTQTPRYLIKTRGQQVTLSCSPISGHRSVSWYQQTPGQGLQFLFEYFSETQRNKGNFPGRFSGRQFSNSRSEMNVSTLELGDSALYLCASSLSLRISGEQYFGPGTRLTVT.